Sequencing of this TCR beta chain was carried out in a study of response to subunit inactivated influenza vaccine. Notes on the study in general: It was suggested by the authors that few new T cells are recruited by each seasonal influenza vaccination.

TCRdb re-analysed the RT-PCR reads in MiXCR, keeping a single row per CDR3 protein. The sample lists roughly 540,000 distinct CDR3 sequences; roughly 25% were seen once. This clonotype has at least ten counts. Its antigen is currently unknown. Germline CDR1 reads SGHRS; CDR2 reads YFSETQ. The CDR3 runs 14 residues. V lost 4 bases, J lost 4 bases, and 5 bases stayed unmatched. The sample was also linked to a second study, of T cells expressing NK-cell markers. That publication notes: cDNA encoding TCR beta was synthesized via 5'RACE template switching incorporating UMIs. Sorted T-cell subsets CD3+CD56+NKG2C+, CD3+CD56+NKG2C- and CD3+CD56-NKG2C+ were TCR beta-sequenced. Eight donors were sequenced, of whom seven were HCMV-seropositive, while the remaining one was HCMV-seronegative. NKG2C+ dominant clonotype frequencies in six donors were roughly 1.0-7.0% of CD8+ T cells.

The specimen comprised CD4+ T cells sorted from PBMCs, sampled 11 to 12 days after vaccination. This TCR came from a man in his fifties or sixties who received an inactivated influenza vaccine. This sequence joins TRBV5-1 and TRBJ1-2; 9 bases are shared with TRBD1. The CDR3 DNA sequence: TGCGCCAGCAGCACAGCGACAGGGGGCTATGGCTACACCTTC. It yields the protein CASSTATGGYGYTF.